These T cell receptor beta chains were read from a single sample in a study of blood T cell repertoires in COVID-19. Repertoires were generated with immunoSEQ multiplex PCR, while TCRdb's copy carries only in-frame clones and drops some. The sample has 250,000 to 350,000 clones; around nine tenths are singletons. The sequencing input was peripheral blood. All receptors derive from a woman in her sixties or seventies with acute or convalescent COVID-19. Each CDR3 is given with its conserved first and last residue. D genes are given only for firm matches. Where a row states a size, it is once, few, many or the class of an expanded clone; other rows omit it.

size,D,V,J,CDR3,DNA
.,TRBD1,TRBV7-9,TRBJ2-3,CASSLGTDRTDTQYF,TGTGCCAGCAGCCTCGGGACAGACCGTACAGATACGCAGTATTTT
once,TRBD1,TRBV24-1,TRBJ2-5,CATSDPQGDRETQYF,TGTGCCACCAGTGATCCTCAGGGGGATAGGGAGACCCAGTACTTC
.,TRBD2,TRBV6-2/TRBV6-3,TRBJ2-5,CASSTGGPGGETQYF,TGTGCCAGCAGTACGGGAGGGCCTGGTGGGGAGACCCAGTACTTC
.,.,TRBV6-1,TRBJ1-1,CASSEQGRDTEAFF,TGTGCCAGCAGTGAACAGGGGAGGGACACTGAAGCTTTCTTT
.,TRBD1,TRBV15,TRBJ1-2,CATSRGTGRGYTF,TGTGCCACCAGCAGAGGGACAGGAAGGGGCTACACCTTC
.,.,TRBV5-1,TRBJ1-6,CASSLGQSGYSPLHF,TGCGCCAGCAGCCTCGGACAGTCCGGCTACTCACCCCTCCACTTT
.,TRBD1,TRBV20-1,TRBJ1-1,CSASRTGGTEAFF,TGCAGTGCTAGTCGGACAGGGGGCACTGAAGCTTTCTTT
.,TRBD1,TRBV18,TRBJ1-6,CASSPPGQGAGSPLHF,TGTGCCAGCTCACCACCTGGGCAGGGGGCCGGTTCACCCCTCCACTTT
once,.,TRBV4-2,TRBJ1-2,CASSQERTGLTGYTF,TGTGCCAGCAGCCAAGAACGGACGGGACTTACGGGCTACACCTTC
.,.,TRBV15,TRBJ1-5,CATSREQGPNQPQHF,TGTGCCACCAGCAGAGAACAGGGTCCAAATCAGCCCCAGCATTTT
.,.,TRBV19,TRBJ1-4,CASCLATNEKLFF,TGTGCCAGCTGCCTAGCAACTAATGAAAAACTGTTTTTT
.,.,TRBV28,TRBJ2-7,CASSFWGLEQYF,TGTGCCAGCAGTTTTTGGGGCCTCGAGCAGTACTTC
.,.,TRBV2,TRBJ2-7,CASSEGVLGSYEQYF,TGTGCCAGCAGTGAAGGAGTATTGGGGAGCTACGAGCAGTACTTC
.,.,TRBV24-1,TRBJ1-2,CATSPRQGSGDYGYTF,TGTGCCACCAGTCCAAGGCAGGGAAGTGGCGACTATGGCTACACCTTC
.,.,TRBV12-3/TRBV12-4,TRBJ1-1,CASSLDSTEAFF,TGTGCCAGCAGCCTAGACAGCACTGAAGCTTTCTTT
.,.,TRBV4-3,TRBJ1-5,CASSQGEGSRPQHF,TGCGCCAGCAGCCAAGGGGAGGGGTCCAGGCCCCAGCATTTT
.,.,TRBV2,TRBJ1-1,CAPGGRVNTEAFF,TGTGCCCCGGGGGGCAGAGTGAACACTGAAGCTTTCTTT
.,TRBD2,TRBV27,TRBJ2-1,CASSFRGGGSYNEQFF,TGTGCCAGCAGTTTCCGGGGGGGAGGATCCTACAATGAGCAGTTCTTC
.,TRBD2,TRBV7-2,TRBJ2-1,CASSLQPGGAYNEQFF,TGTGCCAGCAGCCTCCAACCGGGAGGGGCCTACAATGAGCAGTTCTTC
once,.,TRBV15,TRBJ1-5,CATSRTGPGPQHF,TGTGCCACCAGCAGGACAGGCCCGGGACCCCAGCATTTT
.,.,TRBV29-1,TRBJ2-7,CSVEAPDRSSYEQYF,TGCAGCGTTGAAGCCCCGGACAGAAGCTCCTACGAGCAGTACTTC
once,.,TRBV19,TRBJ1-6,CASSQEDSPLHF,TGTGCCAGTAGCCAGGAGGATTCACCCCTCCACTTT
.,TRBD1,TRBV27,TRBJ2-7,CASSSPRTGTYEQYF,TGTGCCAGCAGTTCGCCACGGACAGGGACCTACGAGCAGTACTTC
.,.,TRBV4-1,TRBJ2-1,CASSQEKRASYNEQFF,TGCGCCAGCAGCCAAGAGAAGCGGGCCTCCTACAATGAGCAGTTCTTC
.,TRBD1,TRBV20-1,TRBJ1-5,CSASPGGQYSNQPQHF,TGCAGTGCTAGTCCAGGGGGGCAGTATAGCAATCAGCCCCAGCATTTT
once,TRBD2,TRBV7-9,TRBJ2-3,CASSPRRTSGSTDTQYF,TGTGCCAGCAGCCCCCGCCGGACTAGCGGGAGTACAGATACGCAGTATTTT